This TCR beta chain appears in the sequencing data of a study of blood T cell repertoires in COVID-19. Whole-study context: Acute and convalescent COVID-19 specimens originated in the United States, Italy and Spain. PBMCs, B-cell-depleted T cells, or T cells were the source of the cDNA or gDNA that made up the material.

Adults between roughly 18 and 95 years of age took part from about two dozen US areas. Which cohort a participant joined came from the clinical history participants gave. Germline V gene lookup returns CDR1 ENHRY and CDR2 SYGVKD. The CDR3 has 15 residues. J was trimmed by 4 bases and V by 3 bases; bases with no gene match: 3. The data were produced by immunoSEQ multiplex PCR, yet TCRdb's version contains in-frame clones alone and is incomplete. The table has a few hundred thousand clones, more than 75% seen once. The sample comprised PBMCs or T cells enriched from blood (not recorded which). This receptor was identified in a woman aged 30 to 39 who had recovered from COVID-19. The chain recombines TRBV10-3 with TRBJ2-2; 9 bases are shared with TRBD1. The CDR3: CAISETGGSTGELFF. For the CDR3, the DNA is TGTGCCATCAGTGAAACAGGGGGCAGCACCGGGGAGCTGTTTTTT.